These 21 T cell receptor beta chains share one sample of origin, sequenced in a study of T cells in Graves' hyperthyroidism and ophthalmopathy. RNA transcripts served as the template for amplifying TCR beta CDR3 regions. TCR CDR3 underwent first-round RT-PCR with the HTBI primer set. TCRdb analysed the multiplex PCR reads with MiXCR anew, one entry per CDR3 protein. The table includes about 560,000 distinct CDR3 sequences, about a sixth detected once. The sequencing sample was made of blood. The receptors were sampled from a woman under 30 with Graves' hyperthyroidism.

This clonotype was detected many times. The J gene is TRBJ2-1, the V gene TRBV20-1; weak D call: TRBD2 (5 bases). V was cut by 3 bases and J by 1 base, with 10 bases left in between. The germline V gene has CDR1 DFQATT and CDR2 SNEGSKA (reference sequence). The CDR3 covers 14 residues. This CDR3 reads CSASPGISYNEQFF. Here the CDR3 DNA reads TGCAGTGCTAGCCCGGGGATTTCCTACAATGAGCAGTTCTTC.

The chain couples TRBV10-3 to TRBJ2-3, with D tentatively TRBD1 (5 bases). V was shortened by 0 bases and J by 2 bases, with 6 bases between the two germline ends. This CDR3 spans 14 amino acids. CDR1 is ENHRY and CDR2 is SYGVKD in the germline V gene. Here the CDR3 DNA reads TGTGCCATCAGTGAGTCAGGGGACACAGATACGCAGTATTTT. This encodes CAISESGDTDTQYF.

The chain recombines TRBV11-3 with TRBJ2-7, with 7 nucleotides matching TRBD1. The V gene's germline CDR1 is SGHNT and CDR2 YENEEA. V gave up 1 base and J gave up 2 bases; unmatched junction bases: 5. The CDR3 runs to 15 residues. The CDR3 nucleotides read TGTGCCAGCAGCTTAGGGGACAGTCCTACCTACGAGCAGTACTTC. Residues: CASSLGDSPTYEQYF.

This clonotype has ten or more counts. V usage is TRBV28 and J usage is TRBJ2-7; 11 bases line up with TRBD2. V was pared by 5 bases and J by 6 bases, with 12 bases of the junction left unmatched. The CDR3 length is 16 residues. CDR1 and CDR2 from the germline V gene are MDHEN and SYDVKM. The CDR3 region is CASSPPRLAGRIEQYF. The CDR3 bases are TGTGCCAGCAGTCCCCCCCGACTAGCGGGACGTATCGAGCAGTACTTC.

In its sample, this clonotype was seen many times. The rearrangement uses TRBV2 and TRBJ1-5; no firm D call. This CDR3 is 15 amino acids long. Trimming took off 1 base at V and 1 base at J, with 8 bases between the two ends. CDR1 and CDR2 from the germline V gene are SNHLY and FYNNEI. As DNA, the CDR3 is TGTGCCAGCAGTGAAGAGGGAATGAGCAATCAGCCCCAGCATTTT. Translated: CASSEEGMSNQPQHF.

Only a few counts were recorded for this clonotype. The chain has TRBV20-1 and TRBJ1-5, with D maybe TRBD1 (5 bases). Looked up from germline, CDR1 is DFQATT and CDR2 is SNEGSKA (reference sequence). V was trimmed by 3 bases and J by 3 bases, leaving 6 bases between them. The CDR3 runs 12 residues. CDR3 amino acids: CSARTVNQPQHF. The CDR3 DNA follows: TGCAGTGCTAGGACAGTCAATCAGCCCCAGCATTTT.

About this clonotype: The junction differs from germline at one of its ends, possibly a read error. The rearrangement uses TRBV7-9 and TRBJ1-5, with unresolved D. The CDR3 loop spans 15 amino acids. The germline CDR1 and CDR2 sequences are SEHNR and FQNEAQ (reference sequence). The CDR3 DNA follows: TGTGCCGGCAGCTCCGCCGCGTGGGGCAATCAGCCCCAGCATTTT. This codes for CAGSSAAWGNQPQHF.

At least ten counts were recorded for this clonotype. V usage is TRBV6-5 and J usage is TRBJ1-4, with D unclear. V lost 2 bases and J lost 5, with 6 bases in between. The germline V gene encodes CDR1 MNHEY and CDR2 SVGAGI. The CDR3 runs to 13 residues. CDR3 amino acids: CASSYAVNEKLFF. CDR3 in DNA: TGTGCCAGCAGTTACGCAGTAAATGAAAAACTGTTTTTT.

Ten or more counts support this clonotype. V and J are TRBV3-1 and TRBJ2-5; D is possibly TRBD2 (6 bases). The CDR3 length is 16 residues. Per the germline V gene, CDR1 is LGHDT and CDR2 is YNNKEL (reference sequence). Between the trimmed V and J ends, which lost 2 bases and 0 bases, there was a span of 13 bases. The CDR3 is CASSQTGGLYQETQYF. For the CDR3, the DNA is TGTGCCAGCAGCCAAACAGGAGGGCTGTACCAAGAGACCCAGTACTTC.

This rearrangement joins TRBV30 to TRBJ2-5, with D unclear. Trimming took off 4 bases at V and 3 bases at J, with 6 bases between the two ends. CDR3 length equals 11 residues. In germline, CDR1 is GTSNPN, CDR2 SVGIG (reference sequence). As DNA, the CDR3 is TGTGCCTGGACCCGCGAAGAGACCCAGTACTTC. Residues: CAWTREETQYF.

The gene calls are TRBV11-2 and TRBJ2-7; maybe TRBD2 (5 bases). The CDR3 runs 14 residues. Deletions cut 5 bases from V and 7 bases from J, with 18 bases between. Germline V CDR1 and CDR2: SGHAT, FQNNGV. The CDR3: CASSGGTPPGEQYF. The CDR3 nucleotides are TGTGCCAGCAGCGGAGGTACCCCGCCTGGGGAGCAGTACTTC.

This clonotype was detected only a few times. This chain connects TRBV6-2 or TRBV6-3 to TRBJ2-1; a weak D match, TRBD1 (6 bases). There are 13 residues in the CDR3. Germline-derived CDR1 and CDR2 are MNHEY and SVGEGT. The ends were cut back, 6 bases at V and 9 bases at J, with 15 bases in the middle. CDR3 nucleotides: TGTGCCAGCAGGCAGACAGGCTCTCGTGAGCAGTTCTTC. Amino acid sequence: CASRQTGSREQFF.

This chain connects TRBV5-1 to TRBJ1-1; no clear D. CDR3 length equals 15 residues. The germline V gene encodes CDR1 SGHRS and CDR2 YFSETQ. The germline V and J ends were trimmed by 4 bases and 3 bases, with 16 bases remaining between them. The CDR3 nucleotides are TGCGCCAGCAGCGCAGAGACGGATTCGGACACTGAAGCTTTCTTT. Its translation: CASSAETDSDTEAFF.

This rearrangement joins TRBV24-1 to TRBJ2-7; 7 positions match TRBD2. The CDR3 contains 16 residues. The trim removed 3 bases at V and 0 bases at J, leaving 7 bases unmatched. Germline-derived CDR1 and CDR2 are KGHDR and SFDVKD. CDR3 sequence: CATSDTSGTNSYEQYF. CDR3 nucleotides: TGTGCCACCAGTGATACCTCCGGGACTAACTCCTACGAGCAGTACTTC.

The rearrangement joins TRBV6-2 or TRBV6-3 to TRBJ2-7; 7 bases align to TRBD2. Looked up from germline, CDR1 is MNHEY and CDR2 is SVGEGT. J gave up 1 base and V 7 bases, and 10 bases lay outside the gene matches. The CDR3 is made up of 15 amino acids. CDR3 coding DNA: TGTGCCAGCACCACGGGGGGAGGTTGGTCCTACGAGCAGTACTTC. This translates into CASTTGGGWSYEQYF.

This chain connects TRBV5-1 to TRBJ1-5; 9 positions agree with TRBD1. Trimming at V came to 0 bases and at J to 7 bases, leaving 5 bases not matched to a gene. CDR1 is SGHRS and CDR2 is YFSETQ in the germline V gene. The CDR3 is 15 residues long. CDR3 protein: CASSLGTGDWQPQHF. The CDR3 bases are TGCGCCAGCAGCTTGGGGACAGGGGATTGGCAGCCCCAGCATTTT.

This clonotype showed up just a few times. The genes are TRBV12-3 or TRBV12-4 and TRBJ1-2, with D hard to call. The CDR3 spans 15 residues. Deletions cut 5 bases from V and 8 bases from J, with 21 bases between. This chain's CDR3 is CASSLQLAPRRGYTF. The CDR3 DNA reads as TGTGCCAGCAGTCTACAGCTAGCTCCCCGACGCGGCTACACCTTC.

This clonotype appeared many times. The rearrangement links TRBV6-1 to TRBJ2-7, with 7 nucleotides matching TRBD1. Looked up from germline, CDR1 is MNHNS and CDR2 is SASEGT. J gave up 2 bases and V 3 bases, and 4 bases lay outside the gene matches. The CDR3 consists of 14 residues. CDR3 in DNA: TGTGCCAGCAGTGAGGGACAGCCACCCTACGAGCAGTACTTC. As protein: CASSEGQPPYEQYF.

In its sample, this clonotype was seen many times. The genes are TRBV11-3 and TRBJ1-1, with unresolved D. Trimming took 2 bases from V and 2 from J, leaving 12 bases between them. CDR1 is SGHNT and CDR2 is YENEEA in the germline V gene. This CDR3 is built from 15 residues. This chain's CDR3 is CASSLRNGLNTEAFF. The CDR3 coding sequence is TGTGCCAGCAGCTTACGGAATGGGCTAAACACTGAAGCTTTCTTT.

In DNA, the CDR3 is TGTGCCAGCAGTGACTCAACGAAGAGTGAAAAACTGTTTTTT. Residues: CASSDSTKSEKLFF. This chain joins TRBV2 and TRBJ1-4; D is undetermined. V was trimmed by 3 bases and J by 7 bases, leaving 12 bases between them. CDR1 and CDR2 (germline): SNHLY, FYNNEI. The CDR3 has 14 residues.

This clonotype showed up many times. The chain links TRBV29-1 to TRBJ2-5, with D tentatively TRBD1 (5 bases). Germline CDR1 reads SQVTM; CDR2 reads ANQGSEA. Between the trimmed V and J ends, which lost 6 bases and 6 bases, there was a span of 17 bases. This CDR3 region has 13 residues. The CDR3 is CSVDAQAIQTQYF. The CDR3 DNA follows: TGCAGCGTCGACGCACAGGCGATACAGACCCAGTACTTC. The full variable domain, rest sourced from reference TRBV29-1 and TRBJ2-5, is SAVISQKPSRDICQRGTSLTIQCQVDSQVTMMFWYRQQPGQSLTLIATANQGSEATYESGFVIDKFPISRPNLTFSTLTVSNMSPEDSSIYLCSVDAQAIQTQYFGPGTRLLVL.